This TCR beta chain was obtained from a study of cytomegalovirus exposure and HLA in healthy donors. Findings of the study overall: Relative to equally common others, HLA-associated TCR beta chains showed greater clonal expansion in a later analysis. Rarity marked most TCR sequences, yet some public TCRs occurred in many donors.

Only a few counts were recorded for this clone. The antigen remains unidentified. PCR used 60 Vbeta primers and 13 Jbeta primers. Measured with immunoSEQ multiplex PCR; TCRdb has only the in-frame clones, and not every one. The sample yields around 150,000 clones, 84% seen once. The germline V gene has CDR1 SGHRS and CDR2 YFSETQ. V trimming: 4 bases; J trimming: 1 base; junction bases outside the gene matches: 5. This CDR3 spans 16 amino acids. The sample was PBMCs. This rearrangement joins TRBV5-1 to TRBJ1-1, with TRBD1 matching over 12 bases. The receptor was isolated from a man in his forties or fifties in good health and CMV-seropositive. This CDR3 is CASSRGQGARNTEAFF. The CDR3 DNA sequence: TGCGCCAGCAGCCGGGGACAGGGGGCGAGGAACACTGAAGCTTTCTTT.